This entry lists 4 T cell receptor beta chains sequenced from one sample in a study of T cell responses to AZD1222 COVID-19 vaccine. TCRdb's table, derived via immunoSEQ multiplex PCR, lists solely in-frame clones and lacks some. The sample holds about 120,000 clones; around 89% are singletons and the top ten take around 10%. The sequenced sample was peripheral blood, obtained on day 0 of MenACWY control vaccination. The source is an adult in good health.

J is TRBJ1-1 and V is TRBV7-9, with D maybe TRBD1 (5 bases). V was cut by 7 bases and J by 2 bases, with 14 bases left in between. The CDR3 runs to 14 residues. Germline V gives CDR1 SEHNR, CDR2 FQNEAQ (reference sequence). As DNA, the CDR3 is TGTGCCAGCAACTGGGGGAACAGCAACACTGAAGCTTTCTTT. It yields the protein CASNWGNSNTEAFF.

Here the CDR3 DNA reads TGTGCCAGCAGCGAACAGGGGAACACTGAAGCTTTCTTT. It specifies CASSEQGNTEAFF. The chain employs TRBV9 and TRBJ1-1; TRBD1 might be the D (6 bases). This CDR3 is built from 13 residues. CDR1 is SGDLS, CDR2 YYNGEE, per germline. Trimming took off 3 bases at V and 1 base at J, with 7 bases between the two ends.

The chain combines TRBV27 with TRBJ1-1; the match to TRBD1 covers 9 bases. Germline values: CDR1 MNHEY, CDR2 SMNVEV (reference sequence). The CDR3 consists of 15 residues. V lost 4 bases, J lost 3 bases, and 6 bases stayed unmatched. CDR3 bases: TGTGCCAGCAGTTCCCCGACAGGGGGGGACACTGAAGCTTTCTTT. Translating gives CASSSPTGGDTEAFF.

This clone was picked up a small number of times. The genes are TRBV5-4 and TRBJ1-2; 7 bases are shared with TRBD1. The germline CDR1 and CDR2 sequences are SGHNT and YYREEE (reference sequence). The CDR3 is 15 residues long. J was trimmed by 4 bases and V by 4 bases; bases with no gene match: 10. The CDR3 reads CASSPRQGISYGYTF. The CDR3 bases are TGTGCCAGCAGCCCGCGACAGGGAATCAGCTATGGCTACACCTTC.